The 21 T cell receptor beta chains below all came from one sample that was sequenced in a study of T cells after yellow fever vaccination. MiXCR was run by TCRdb on the 5' RACE reads, yielding one entry per CDR3 protein. The sample contains some 63,000 distinct CDR3 sequences, 7.4% of which appear only once. This specimen consisted of CD8+ T cells sorted from PBMCs, obtained 15 days after the yellow fever booster vaccination. Receptors originate from a man younger than 40 who received the YFV17D yellow fever vaccine.

This clonotype has a count of ten or more. This sequence joins TRBV19 and TRBJ1-1; D gene ambiguous. Trimming pared 7 bases from V and 6 bases from J, leaving 12 bases between. Germline assignment: CDR1 LNHDA and CDR2 SQIVND (reference sequence). The CDR3 has 12 amino acids. The CDR3 region has the DNA TGTGCCAGTACCATGGGAGTTGCTGAAGCTTTCTTT. Its protein is CASTMGVAEAFF.

In this sample, this clonotype turned up many times. The CDR3 coding sequence is TGTGCCAGCAGCCGTTCTAGCGGCCTCTCCTACGAGCAGTACTTC. Protein product: CASSRSSGLSYEQYF. The rearrangement links TRBV3-1 to TRBJ2-7, with 7 bases aligning to TRBD2. After removal of 4 bases from V and 0 bases from J, the junction contained 6 bases not matched to a gene. Germline V gene lookup returns CDR1 LGHDT and CDR2 YNNKEL (reference sequence). This CDR3 contains 15 residues.

This clonotype was found many times. The V and J genes are TRBV29-1 and TRBJ2-1, with 8 bases aligning to TRBD2. The CDR3 consists of 15 residues. Germline V gene lookup returns CDR1 SQVTM and CDR2 ANQGSEA. V lost 5 bases and J lost 3; bases outside the gene matches: 9. Written as DNA, the CDR3 is TGCAGCGTTATCATAGCGGGGAGAGGCTACAATGAGCAGTTCTTC. Its protein is CSVIIAGRGYNEQFF.

The table lists this clonotype with many counts. This chain links TRBV14 with TRBJ1-2; D is unresolved. Germline CDR1 and CDR2: SGHDN and FVKESK. This CDR3 comprises 13 residues. V was cut by 1 base and J by 2 bases, with 5 bases left in between. CDR3 in DNA: TGTGCCAGCAGCCAAGTGTCCAACTATGGCTACACCTTC. This sequence encodes CASSQVSNYGYTF.

V and J are TRBV20-1 and TRBJ2-5, with 11 bases lining up with TRBD2. This CDR3 has 17 amino acids. The V gene's germline CDR1 is DFQATT and CDR2 SNEGSKA (reference sequence). J was trimmed by 4 bases and V by 3 bases; bases with no gene match: 13. In nucleotides, the CDR3 is TGCAGTGCTAGGAAGGTAGCGGGAGGGCCTTATGGAGAGACCCAGTACTTC. It yields the protein CSARKVAGGPYGETQYF.

Note on this clonotype: This could be a read error, since a much larger clone is one nucleotide away. The rearrangement uses TRBV6-6 and TRBJ2-7; D ambiguous. The CDR3 spans 12 residues. The germline V gene has CDR1 MNHNY and CDR2 SVGAGI (reference sequence). Written as DNA, the CDR3 is TGTGCCAGCAGTTACCCCAGAAACGATCAGTACTTC. Amino acids: CASSYPRNDQYF.

This clonotype was counted a single time. A clone one base away is much larger, so this may be a read error. This chain uses TRBV5-1 with TRBJ2-3; D gene uncertain. Trimming removed 2 bases from V and 9 bases from J, with 19 bases in between. Per the germline V gene, CDR1 is SGHRS and CDR2 is YFSETQ. The CDR3 is 15 residues long. This CDR3 is CASSFHFGFLETQYF. In DNA form, the CDR3 reads TGCGCCAGCAGCTTCCATTTCGGATTTCTGGAGACGCAGTATTTT.

The V gene is TRBV18, the J gene TRBJ2-3; a possible D gene is TRBD2 (6 bases). Per germline, CDR1 KGHSH and CDR2 LQKENI. The CDR3 totals 15 residues. Between the trimmed V and J ends, which lost 8 bases and 0 bases, there was a span of 15 bases. CDR3 residues: CASTTGTSSTDTQYF. Written as DNA, the CDR3 is TGTGCCAGCACCACCGGGACTTCTAGCACAGATACGCAGTATTTT.

The sample holds many counts of this clonotype. The chain combines TRBV5-8 with TRBJ1-1; D might be TRBD1 (5 bases). The V end lost 0 bases, the J end lost 0 bases, and 9 bases lay between the germline ends. Germline-derived CDR1 and CDR2 are SGHTS and YDEGEE. The CDR3 has 15 amino acids. The CDR3 region is CASSLGQLMNTEAFF. The CDR3 bases are TGTGCCAGCAGCTTGGGACAGCTCATGAACACTGAAGCTTTCTTT.

This clonotype was seen many times. This chain uses TRBV12-3 or TRBV12-4 with TRBJ1-5; 10 nucleotides agree with TRBD1. This CDR3 contains 14 residues. V dropped 6 bases and J dropped 7; count of bases not matched to a gene: 6. The CDR3 is CASSPGTGVQPQHF. As DNA, the CDR3 is TGTGCCAGCAGCCCAGGGACAGGGGTACAGCCCCAGCATTTT.

The rearrangement joins TRBV12-3 or TRBV12-4 to TRBJ2-3, with D maybe TRBD1 (7 bases). The CDR3 has 18 residues. The V and J ends lost 3 bases and 0 bases respectively, with 19 bases between them. The CDR3 DNA sequence: TGTGCCAGCAGTTTCGCTCAGGGGGGACCTACTAGCACAGATACGCAGTATTTT. It specifies CASSFAQGGPTSTDTQYF.

This clonotype came up many times. The genes are TRBV6-5 and TRBJ2-7; 11 bases agree with TRBD2. From germline, CDR1 is MNHEY and CDR2 SVGAGI. The V and J ends lost 5 bases and 7 bases, in that order; junction bases with no gene match: 7. This CDR3 is built from 14 residues. For the CDR3, the DNA is TGTGCCAGCAGTCCGGGACTAGCGGACTTGGAGCAGTACTTC. The encoded protein is CASSPGLADLEQYF.

This clonotype was recorded many times. V is TRBV3-1 and J is TRBJ2-1; 7 bases fit TRBD2. Germline CDR1 and CDR2: LGHDT and YNNKEL (reference sequence). V was pared by 4 bases and J by 6 bases, with 6 bases of the junction left unmatched. The CDR3 consists of 14 residues. The CDR3 region has the DNA TGTGCCAGCAGCCCCCCCAGCGGGATCAATGAGCAGTTCTTC. Its protein product is CASSPPSGINEQFF.

The chain employs TRBV7-6 and TRBJ1-1; D may be TRBD1 (6 bases). The CDR3 sequence is 17 residues long. V was pared by 1 base and J by 0 bases, with 15 bases between. Germline loops: CDR1 SGHVS, CDR2 FNYEAQ. Here the CDR3 reads CASSLGLGAAMNTEAFF. CDR3 bases: TGTGCCAGCAGCTTAGGTCTGGGGGCCGCAATGAACACTGAAGCTTTCTTT.

The V call is TRBV5-6, the J call TRBJ2-7, with TRBD2 matching 7 bases. V gave up 4 bases and J gave up 9 bases; unmatched junction bases: 22. Per germline, CDR1 SGHDT and CDR2 YYEEEE. The CDR3 spans 17 residues. This CDR3 reads CASSRRGGLAALSGQYF. DNA of the CDR3: TGTGCCAGCAGCCGGCGGGGAGGGCTAGCGGCCCTCAGTGGGCAGTACTTC.

Worth noting for this clonotype: This sequence may be a read error, since a much larger clone differs from it by one base. This chain joins TRBV11-2 and TRBJ2-2; TRBD2 matches at 10 bases. The germline V gene has CDR1 SGHAT and CDR2 FQNNGV. The CDR3 covers 17 residues. The CDR3, as DNA: TGTACCAGCAGCCGAACCGGACTAGCGGCGAACACCGGGGAGCTGTTTTTT. This translates into CTSSRTGLAANTGELFF.

This clonotype occurred many times. The rearrangement links TRBV6-1 to TRBJ2-3; TRBD2 agrees at 9 bases. Germline loops: CDR1 MNHNS, CDR2 SASEGT. The J segment lost 4 bases and the V segment lost 4 bases, leaving 6 bases of the junction unmatched. The CDR3 contains 15 residues. CDR3 loop: CASSVGLALPDTQYF. The CDR3 DNA is TGTGCCAGCAGTGTGGGACTAGCCCTCCCAGATACGCAGTATTTT.

Ten or more counts support this clonotype. This chain joins TRBV29-1 and TRBJ2-7, with 12 nucleotides matching TRBD2. The CDR3 contains 12 residues. J was trimmed by 5 bases and V by 5 bases; bases with no gene match: 1. Germline V gives CDR1 SQVTM, CDR2 ANQGSEA. The CDR3 region is CSVRLAGDEQYF. CDR3 nucleotides: TGCAGCGTTCGACTAGCGGGAGACGAGCAGTACTTC.

This clonotype was seen many times. The V and J genes are TRBV12-5 and TRBJ2-5; D unclear. The CDR3 has 13 residues. Germline values: CDR1 LGHNT, CDR2 FRNRAP. Trimming left V 2 bases short and J 5 bases short, with 9 bases between. The CDR3 is CASGLPNSETQYF. The DNA of the CDR3 is TGTGCTAGTGGTTTGCCCAACTCGGAGACCCAGTACTTC.

This clonotype was found many times. The chain has TRBV27 and TRBJ2-3; 13 positions match TRBD2. The germline gives CDR1 MNHEY, CDR2 SMNVEV (reference sequence). This CDR3 comprises 19 residues. The junction had 10 bases not matched to a gene; V was cut back by 4 bases and J by 0 bases. CDR3 DNA: TGTGCCAGCAGTTACCTCGGGGGGACTAGCGGGAATAGCACAGATACGCAGTATTTT. Translation: CASSYLGGTSGNSTDTQYF.

This clonotype was found many times. The chain joins TRBV14 to TRBJ2-2; the D is unclear. The germline CDR1 and CDR2 sequences are SGHDN and FVKESK. This CDR3 contains 16 residues. Trimming took off 1 base at V and 7 bases at J, with 16 bases between the two ends. The CDR3 coding sequence is TGTGCCAGCAGCCAAGTTGGGCCCCTTCGAGACGGGGAGCTGTTTTTT. It encodes CASSQVGPLRDGELFF.